Detailed here is one TCR beta chain. No antigen is known for it. CDR3 size: 14 residues. The V gene's germline CDR1 is GTSNPN and CDR2 SVGIG (reference sequence). Trimming left V 2 bases short and J 4 bases short, with 12 bases between. The sample originates from a study of OX40 agonist ivuxolimab in advanced cancers. As for the study in general: Three patients responded partially, comprising one with hepatocellular carcinoma and two with cutaneous melanoma. Findings and caveats of the study: The CD4+ and CD8+ T cells in the blood had expanded clonally by week 6 at 0.1 to 3.0 mg/kg.

Patients were ineligible given autoimmune disease history or systemic immunosuppression. Produced via immunoSEQ multiplex PCR; TCRdb's table is partial and in-frame only. The sample yields over 70,000 clones, approximately 90% seen once. The sequence came from an adult with an advanced solid tumor such as melanoma, head and neck, liver or kidney cancer. This chain uses TRBV30 with TRBJ1-5; D is uncertain. The sample was CD4+ or CD8+ T cells sorted from blood, taken in a trial of the OX40 agonist ivuxolimab. This CDR3 is CAWSRKGLNQPQHF. CDR3 DNA: TGTGCCTGGAGTCGTAAGGGCTTGAATCAGCCCCAGCATTTT.